This TCR beta chain was profiled in a study of OX40 agonist ivuxolimab in advanced cancers. For context, the study as a whole: Ivuxolimab, which targeted the costimulatory receptor OX40 (CD134), was an agonistic, fully human IgG2 monoclonal antibody. Intravenous ivuxolimab was administered to patients every 2 weeks at six dose levels: 0.01, 0.1, 0.3, 1.5, 3 and 10 mg/kg. Among the approximately 50 dose-escalation patients, some 19 had hepatocellular carcinoma, approximately 15 melanoma, 9 renal cell carcinoma and 9 head and neck cancer. In the dose-escalation cohort, around four fifths of patients were male, and the mean age was around 60 years, with a range of about 23 to 80. Prior anti-PD-1, anti-PD-L1 or anti-CTLA-4 therapy was permitted, and checkpoint inhibitors had been received by more than 35% of dose-escalation patients. Partial responses occurred in three dose-escalation patients, of whom one had hepatocellular carcinoma and two had cutaneous melanoma. Peripheral TCRbeta sequencing was intended to test whether TCR sequence diversity was altered and clonal T-cell expansion was caused by ivuxolimab. The paper describes the monotherapy dose-escalation part (N of about 52 patients) of the phase I trial of ivuxolimab.

The trial excluded patients who had a history of autoimmune disease or who were on systemic immunosuppression. Peripheral blood for TCR sequencing was drawn from every dose cohort at baseline, at cycle 4 day 1 and at cycle 7 day 1. The samples were drawn from a first-in-human, open-label, multicenter phase I dose-escalation trial of ivuxolimab. The trial enrolled adults with locally advanced or metastatic head and neck squamous cell, hepatocellular, melanoma or renal cell carcinoma. Before TCR sequencing, CD4+ and CD8+ T cells were separately sorted from peripheral blood. The cysteine opens and the phenylalanine closes a CDR3 of 14 amino acids. Only the CDR3 DNA is retained, 42 bases long and in frame from the first base. Ends trimmed: V by 3 bases, J by 3 bases; bases unmatched to a gene: 5. CDR1 KGHSH and CDR2 LQKENI were looked up in the germline V gene. What the authors observed across the whole study: Low levels of normalized T-cell clonal expansion were also seen in some patients who did not respond. In the 0.1-3.0 mg/kg groups, partial responders were among the patients with the lowest normalized peripheral clonal expansion, particularly in CD8+ T cells. After ivuxolimab, more expanded clones were found on average in CD8+ T cells than in CD4+ T cells. Clonal expansion of both CD4+ and CD8+ blood T cells was observed from baseline to week 6 at doses 0.1 to 3.0 mg/kg. The antigen specificity of the peripheral T cells that underwent clonal expansion was not determined.

Remarks on this clone: Its antigen is still unknown. No base-level quality is on record; no much larger clone is a single base apart.

For sequencing of the TCRbeta CDR3 region, genomic DNA was extracted from the sorted cells. The immunoSEQ Assay was used to sequence the TCRbeta CDR3 regions. This immuneACCESS table, as held by TCRdb, lists in-frame sequences with V and J called but not all clones. Of the missing ones, under half trace to an unresolved V gene in checked studies; the others have no known cause. The sample profile shows 65,000 to 85,000 clones; about 93% of them were found once. The top ten clones comprise 14% of the sample. The sequence links TRBV18 to TRBJ2-7, and 7 junction bases match TRBD2. The receptor comes from an adult with an advanced solid tumor such as melanoma, head and neck, liver or kidney cancer. Sequenced here: CD4+ or CD8+ T cells sorted from blood, sampled in a trial of the OX40 agonist ivuxolimab. Here is the DNA: TGTGCCAGCTCACCCCGGGGGGACGGCTACGAGCAGTACTTC. Translated, this is CASSPRGDGYEQYF.